Listed here is a single TCR beta chain. The data were produced by immunoSEQ multiplex PCR, yet TCRdb's version contains in-frame clones alone and is incomplete. The sample records roughly 670,000 clones, 90% being singletons. Deletions cut 1 base from V and 5 bases from J, with 11 bases between. The CDR3 length is 14 residues. The germline gives CDR1 PRHDT, CDR2 FYEKMQ (reference sequence). The data were taken from a study of blood T cell repertoires in COVID-19. The sequencing sample was made of peripheral blood. The receptor comes from a woman under 30 with acute or convalescent COVID-19. This chain uses TRBV13 with TRBJ1-1; D might be TRBD1 (5 bases). CDR3 in amino acids: CASSLVGRGTEAFF. CDR3 DNA sequence: TGTGCCAGCAGCTTAGTAGGGAGGGGAACTGAAGCTTTCTTT.